This TCR beta chain was found in a study of tumor and adjacent non-tumor tissue in lung cancer. The overall study: Patients were aged about 31 to 76, about ten men and roughly 5 women, stage I to III.

Germline values: CDR1 MDHEN, CDR2 SYDVKM. The CDR3 has 18 residues. V dropped 7 bases and J dropped 4; count of bases not matched to a gene: 13. This clonotype was seen ten or more times. The library came from three nested PCR rounds adapted from ARM-PCR protocols. TCRdb recomputed calls from the multiplex PCR reads with MiXCR, one row per CDR3 protein. Among 70,000 to 90,000 distinct CDR3 sequences, roughly 75% were seen once, and the ten largest hold about 27%. RNA was extracted from bulk tissue without any cell sorting. More than 3 cm separated this lung sample from the edge of the tumor. The sequenced sample consisted of distant non-tumor lung tissue. This chain joins TRBV28 and TRBJ2-2, with TRBD1 identical over 12 bases. The sequence was obtained from a woman between 50 and 59 years old with non-small cell lung cancer. The CDR3 coding sequence is TGTGCCAGCATTCCCAACCCGGGACAGGGGGCTATCACCGGGGAGCTGTTTTTT. Encoded protein: CASIPNPGQGAITGELFF.